This T cell receptor beta chain was observed in a study of blood T cells in healthy people across ages. Germline V gene data show CDR1 as MNHEY and CDR2 as SVGEGT. V shed 2 bases and J shed 3 bases, with 11 bases lying between them. The CDR3 covers 15 residues. A sample-barcoded 5' primer and a J-beta primer mix were used in a second PCR of roughly 7 to 12 cycles. TCRdb reprocessed the 5' RACE reads via MiXCR and lists one record per CDR3 protein. The data show fewer than 2,000,000 distinct CDR3 sequences, about 39% seen once. The J gene is TRBJ2-1, the V gene TRBV6-2 or TRBV6-3; D is uncertain. This receptor was taken from a human donor in good health. Material for sequencing was blood. CDR3 protein: CASSYGDKGYNEQFF. The CDR3 DNA follows: TGTGCCAGCAGTTACGGAGATAAAGGCTACAATGAGCAGTTCTTC.